Following are 27 T cell receptor beta chains from one sample sequenced in a study of T cells in Graves' hyperthyroidism and ophthalmopathy. The CDR3 regions of TCR beta were amplified from RNA transcripts. The primer set for the first-round RT-PCR of the TCR CDR3 was HTBI. Via MiXCR, TCRdb re-called the multiplex PCR reads, giving one row per CDR3 protein. The table has about 350,000 distinct CDR3 sequences, around 14% seen once. Sequenced: blood. The receptor source for this set is a woman aged 30 to 39 with Graves' hyperthyroidism.

CDR3 protein: CASRDAALTAFF. The CDR3 DNA reads as TGTGCCAGCAGGGACGCTGCCCTGACCGCTTTCTTT. The chain carries TRBV6-1 and TRBJ1-1; D is unresolved. The CDR3 loop spans 12 amino acids. Germline loops: CDR1 MNHNS, CDR2 SASEGT. V lost 6 bases and J 11 bases, leaving 16 bases between the germline ends.

The sample holds a few counts of this clonotype. The chain recombines TRBV29-1 with TRBJ2-1, with 7 bases lining up with TRBD2. The CDR3 runs 17 residues. Germline values: CDR1 SQVTM, CDR2 ANQGSEA. Trimming took 2 bases from V and 9 from J; bases not matched to a gene: 19. The CDR3 reads CSVELGGQGIGGTEQFF. DNA for the CDR3: TGCAGCGTTGAATTGGGAGGGCAGGGCATTGGCGGGACTGAGCAGTTCTTC.

The CDR3 DNA is TGCAGTGCTAGAGATCGCCCTAGCGTAGATACGCAGTATTTT. It codes for CSARDRPSVDTQYF. The rearrangement joins TRBV20-1 to TRBJ2-3; the D gene is possibly TRBD2 (6 bases). Trimming took 0 bases from V and 5 from J, leaving 12 bases between them. The CDR3 sequence is 14 residues long. Germline V lookup: CDR1 DFQATT, CDR2 SNEGSKA (reference sequence).

The chain links TRBV18 to TRBJ2-7, with 12 bases matching TRBD2. With V trimmed by 3 bases and J by 2 bases, 8 bases remained unmatched. Germline V gene lookup returns CDR1 KGHSH and CDR2 LQKENI. The CDR3 spans 17 residues. This CDR3 reads CASSPSQLAGGTYEQYF. The CDR3 DNA reads as TGTGCCAGCTCACCGTCGCAACTAGCGGGAGGAACCTACGAGCAGTACTTC.

The V gene is TRBV28, the J gene TRBJ1-5, with 9 bases fitting TRBD1. Looked up from germline, CDR1 is MDHEN and CDR2 is SYDVKM. The CDR3 loop spans 16 amino acids. Losses at the gene ends were 5 bases for V and 5 bases for J; bases not matched to a gene: 10. The CDR3: CASSLPDRGHDQPQHF. As DNA, the CDR3 is TGTGCCAGCAGTCTCCCGGACAGGGGCCACGATCAGCCCCAGCATTTT.

At least ten counts were recorded for this clonotype. This chain uses TRBV27 with TRBJ1-1, with D maybe TRBD1 (6 bases). Germline V gene sequence: CDR1 MNHEY, CDR2 SMNVEV (reference sequence). This CDR3 is built from 14 residues. The germline V and J ends were trimmed by 7 bases and 1 base, with 13 bases remaining between them. The DNA of the CDR3 is TGTGCCAGCATTCGGGGGGCTGAGAACACTGAAGCTTTCTTT. This codes for CASIRGAENTEAFF.

Concerning this clonotype itself: At one end, the junction sequence differs from germline, possibly due to a read error. The CDR3 coding sequence is TGTGCCAGAAGCTTAGCTGCGGGAGGGGCCACCGGGGAGCTGTTTTTT. Amino acids: CARSLAAGGATGELFF. This chain uses TRBV7-2 with TRBJ2-2; TRBD2 aligns across 9 bases. CDR3 size: 16 residues. The V gene's germline CDR1 is SGHTA and CDR2 FQGNSA.

This chain uses TRBV20-1 with TRBJ2-1; a weak D match, TRBD1 (5 bases). The CDR3 is 14 residues long. V gave up 3 bases and J gave up 6 bases, with 15 bases separating them. Per the germline V gene, CDR1 is DFQATT and CDR2 is SNEGSKA (reference sequence). The CDR3 nucleotides read TGCAGTGCTAGCCCCAGGGTTTTAAGCAATGAGCAGTTCTTC. Encoded protein: CSASPRVLSNEQFF.

This chain joins TRBV6-2 or TRBV6-3 and TRBJ2-2; D unclear. The germline CDR1 and CDR2 sequences are MNHEY and SVGEGT. The V and J ends lost 0 bases and 6 bases respectively, with 5 bases between them. The CDR3 sequence is 13 residues long. The CDR3: CASSYSVAGELFF. The DNA for the CDR3 is TGTGCCAGCAGTTACTCCGTCGCCGGGGAGCTGTTTTTT.

This clonotype was seen a few times. This sequence joins TRBV9 and TRBJ2-6, with D perhaps being TRBD1 or TRBD2 (5 bases each). Germline CDR1 is SGDLS and CDR2 is YYNGEE. The CDR3 consists of 16 residues. V was trimmed by 4 bases and J by 2 bases, leaving 13 bases between them. CDR3 protein: CASSPRGAPGANVLTF. The CDR3 nucleotides read TGTGCCAGCAGCCCACGAGGGGCCCCTGGGGCCAACGTCCTGACTTTC.

Comment on this clonotype: Just one base apart from a much larger clone, this may be a read error. The genes are TRBV15 and TRBJ2-7; D possibly corresponds to TRBD2 (7 bases). CDR1 LNHNV and CDR2 YYDKDF come from the germline V gene (reference sequence). The CDR3 length is 15 residues. CDR3 sequence: CATSRDSIWGGEQSF. The CDR3 region has the DNA TGTGCCACCAGCAGAGATAGTATTTGGGGGGGCGAGCAGTCCTTC.

Notes on this clonotype: This could be a read error, since a much larger clone is one nucleotide away. The V gene is TRBV20-1, the J gene TRBJ2-5; 9 bases align to TRBD1. CDR3 size: 14 residues. CDR1 and CDR2 from the germline V gene are DFQATT and SNEGSKA (reference sequence). For the CDR3, the DNA is TGCAGTGCCATCCCGGGACAGGGAATAGAGATCCAGTACTTC. It yields the protein CSAIPGQGIEIQYF.

This clonotype appeared many times. J is TRBJ2-3 and V is TRBV28; D is unresolved. V was pared by 6 bases and J by 7 bases, with 14 bases between. This CDR3 contains 13 residues. Germline V gene sequence: CDR1 MDHEN, CDR2 SYDVKM. This CDR3 is CASSASLYHTQYF. The CDR3 nucleotides read TGTGCCAGCAGCGCCAGCTTGTATCATACGCAGTATTTT.

The V gene is TRBV20-1, the J gene TRBJ1-4; 7 positions match TRBD1. The CDR3 loop spans 15 amino acids. Germline values: CDR1 DFQATT, CDR2 SNEGSKA (reference sequence). After removal of 0 bases from V and 0 bases from J, the junction contained 1 base not matched to a gene. CDR3 region: CSARDGTATNEKLFF. The DNA for the CDR3 is TGCAGTGCTAGAGATGGGACAGCAACTAATGAAAAACTGTTTTTT.

This clonotype occurred many times. The chain combines TRBV7-2 with TRBJ2-2; TRBD1 aligns across 9 bases. The CDR3 runs to 14 residues. The germline V gene encodes CDR1 SGHTA and CDR2 FQGNSA. V dropped 5 bases and J dropped 8; count of bases not matched to a gene: 6. This chain's CDR3 is CASSEGTGTGELFF. The CDR3 DNA is TGTGCCAGCAGCGAAGGGACAGGGACGGGGGAGCTGTTTTTT. The complete variable domain, with remaining parts taken from reference TRBV7-2 and TRBJ2-2, reads GAGVSQSPSNKVTEKGKDVELRCDPISGHTALYWYRQSLGQGLEFLIYFQGNSAPDKSGLPSDRFSAERTGGSVSTLTIQRTQQEDSAVYLCASSEGTGTGELFFGEGSRLTVL.

This chain joins TRBV9 and TRBJ1-3, with D maybe TRBD1 (6 bases). Between the trimmed V and J ends, which lost 3 bases and 3 bases, there was a span of 16 bases. CDR3 length equals 16 residues. Germline CDR1 is SGDLS and CDR2 is YYNGEE. CDR3 loop: CASSADLTGRGNTIYF. As DNA, the CDR3 is TGTGCCAGCAGCGCAGATCTAACAGGGCGTGGAAACACCATATATTTT.

In its sample, this clonotype was seen a few times. The rearrangement joins TRBV25-1 to TRBJ1-2, with no clear D. V lost 6 bases, J lost 2 bases, and 16 bases lay in between. This CDR3 is built from 15 residues. Germline CDR1 and CDR2: MGHDK and SYGVNS. The DNA of the CDR3 is TGTGCCAGCAGATTCGGGAACTCTGGGAACTATGGCTACACCTTC. Translated: CASRFGNSGNYGYTF.

V gene TRBV4-1 combines with J gene TRBJ1-5; D gene unclear. Trimming cost V 0 bases and J 4 bases, with 16 bases left between them. From germline, CDR1 is MGHRA and CDR2 YSYEKL. The length of the CDR3 is 17 residues. CDR3 sequence: CASSQDLYQRVNQPQHF. DNA of the CDR3: TGCGCCAGCAGCCAAGACTTGTACCAGAGGGTTAATCAGCCCCAGCATTTT.

This clonotype was found many times. The chain carries TRBV28 and TRBJ2-1; the match to TRBD2 covers 9 bases. The germline gives CDR1 MDHEN, CDR2 SYDVKM. V lost 5 bases and J lost 6; bases outside the gene matches: 2. The CDR3 contains 13 residues. CDR3: CASSMTSGNEQFF. CDR3 bases: TGTGCCAGCAGTATGACTAGCGGCAATGAGCAGTTCTTC.

This clonotype came up many times. This rearrangement joins TRBV28 to TRBJ1-5; no clear D gene. Germline CDR1 MDHEN, CDR2 SYDVKM. V dropped 6 bases and J dropped 4 bases, with 16 bases sitting between them. CDR3 length: 15 amino acids. The CDR3 here is CASSKPLVLNQPQHF. As DNA, the CDR3 is TGTGCCAGCAGCAAACCCTTGGTGTTGAATCAGCCCCAGCATTTT.

This clonotype was seen many times. The chain employs TRBV7-9 and TRBJ2-1; D is possibly TRBD2 (6 bases). Germline V gives CDR1 SEHNR, CDR2 FQNEAQ (reference sequence). The CDR3 covers 17 residues. With 5 bases removed from V and 7 bases from J, the gap between germline ends came to 24 bases. CDR3: CASSPKPGLAPSNEQFF. The CDR3 coding sequence is TGTGCCAGCAGCCCCAAACCGGGACTGGCGCCGAGTAATGAGCAGTTCTTC.

In this sample, this clonotype turned up many times. J is TRBJ1-2 and V is TRBV28; 7 bases agree with TRBD1. CDR1 is MDHEN, CDR2 SYDVKM, per germline. The CDR3 is made up of 20 amino acids. V trimming: 6 bases; J trimming: 4 bases; junction bases outside the gene matches: 26. The CDR3 protein is CASRRDPGGVSEQGSYGYTF. The CDR3 DNA sequence: TGTGCCAGCAGGAGAGATCCAGGTGGTGTTTCGGAACAGGGGAGCTATGGCTACACCTTC.

This clonotype came up many times. The V and J genes are TRBV12-3 or TRBV12-4 and TRBJ1-1; 9 nucleotides match TRBD1. V lost 6 bases, J lost 11 bases, and 13 bases stayed unmatched. The CDR3 runs 14 residues. The DNA of the CDR3 is TGTGCCAGCAGCCCCCGAACAGGGGGCACGAGGGCTTTCTTT. As protein: CASSPRTGGTRAFF.

The rearrangement links TRBV4-1 to TRBJ1-1; a weak D match, TRBD1 (6 bases). Per the germline V gene, CDR1 is MGHRA and CDR2 is YSYEKL. This CDR3 is built from 20 residues. Trimming shortened V by 0 bases and J by 2 bases, and 25 bases separated the two germline ends. The CDR3 DNA follows: TGCGCCAGCAGCCAAGACGGTGGTTCGGGGGCCCGGGGGAGTAACACTGAAGCTTTCTTT. It encodes CASSQDGGSGARGSNTEAFF.

At least ten counts were recorded for this clonotype. V gene TRBV11-2 combines with J gene TRBJ2-2; possibly TRBD2 for D (5 bases). Germline V gene data show CDR1 as SGHAT and CDR2 as FQNNGV. This CDR3 has 13 amino acids. V dropped 8 bases and J dropped 5 bases, with 12 bases sitting between them. CDR3 nucleotides: TGTGCCAGCCTAGAGGGAAGGACCGGGGAGCTGTTTTTT. Translating it yields CASLEGRTGELFF. The whole variable domain, filled in from reference TRBV11-2 and TRBJ2-2, reads EAGVAQSPRYKIIEKRQSVAFWCNPISGHATLYWYQQILGQGPKLLIQFQNNGVVDDSQLPKDRFSAERLKGVDSTLKIQPAKLEDSAVYLCASLEGRTGELFFGEGSRLTVL.

Many counts were recorded for this clonotype. This chain links TRBV10-2 with TRBJ1-6; 9 positions agree with TRBD1. V lost 0 bases, J lost 10 bases, and 4 bases stayed unmatched. The germline V gene encodes CDR1 WSHSY and CDR2 SAAADI. This CDR3 region has 15 residues. The CDR3 is CASSESGTGRSPLHF. For the CDR3, the DNA is TGCGCCAGCAGTGAGTCGGGGACAGGGCGGTCACCCCTCCACTTT.

The chain uses TRBV7-9 and TRBJ2-3; no definite D call. CDR3 length equals 13 residues. Germline V lookup: CDR1 SEHNR, CDR2 FQNEAQ (reference sequence). V shed 8 bases and J shed 2 bases, with 11 bases lying between them. The CDR3 DNA reads as TGTGCCAGCCTATACGAGTTCACAGATACGCAGTATTTT. Residues: CASLYEFTDTQYF.